This T cell receptor beta chain originates from a study of early T cells in non-severe SARS-CoV-2 infection. At the level of the study: Sequencing used unsorted whole-blood bulk RNA, so chains lack pairing.

In TCRdb, the 5' RACE reads were re-called with MiXCR into one record per CDR3 protein. The repertoire has 97,000 or so distinct CDR3 sequences, 8% to 13% of them found once; the top ten carry 4.7%. Germline V CDR1 and CDR2: LNHDA, SQIVND (reference sequence). Trimming shortened V by 3 bases and J by 2 bases, and 5 bases separated the two germline ends. The CDR3 is made up of 12 amino acids. Material: whole blood, obtained at baseline. This receptor was taken from an adult who was a healthcare worker with PCR-confirmed SARS-CoV-2 infection or an uninfected control (not recorded which). The chain has TRBV19 and TRBJ2-7; no firm D call. CDR3 amino acids: CASSIVPYEQYF. CDR3 sequence (DNA): TGTGCCAGTAGTATTGTCCCCTACGAGCAGTACTTC.